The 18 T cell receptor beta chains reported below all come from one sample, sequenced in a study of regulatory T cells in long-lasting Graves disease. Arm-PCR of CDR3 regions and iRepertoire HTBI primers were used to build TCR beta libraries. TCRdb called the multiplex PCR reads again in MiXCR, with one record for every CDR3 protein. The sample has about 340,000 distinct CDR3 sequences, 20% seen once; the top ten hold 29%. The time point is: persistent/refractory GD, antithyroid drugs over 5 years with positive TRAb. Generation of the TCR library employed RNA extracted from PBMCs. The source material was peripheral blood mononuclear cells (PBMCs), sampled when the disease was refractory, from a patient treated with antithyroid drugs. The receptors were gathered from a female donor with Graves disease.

The DNA of the CDR3 is TGTGCCAGCAGCCCGACAGGTCGCGAGGGGCAGTACTTC. It codes for CASSPTGREGQYF. The chain recombines TRBV3-1 with TRBJ2-7, with TRBD1 as a possible D gene (6 bases). The CDR3 extends over 13 amino acids. V gave up 4 bases and J gave up 9 bases, with 16 bases separating them. Germline V gives CDR1 LGHDT, CDR2 YNNKEL (reference sequence).

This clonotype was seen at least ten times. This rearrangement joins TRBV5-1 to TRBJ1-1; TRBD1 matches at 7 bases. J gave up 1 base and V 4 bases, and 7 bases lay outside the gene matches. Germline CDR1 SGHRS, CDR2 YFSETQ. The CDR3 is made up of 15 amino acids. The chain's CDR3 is CASSPRTGQNTEAFF. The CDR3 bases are TGCGCCAGCAGCCCCCGGACAGGCCAGAACACTGAAGCTTTCTTT.

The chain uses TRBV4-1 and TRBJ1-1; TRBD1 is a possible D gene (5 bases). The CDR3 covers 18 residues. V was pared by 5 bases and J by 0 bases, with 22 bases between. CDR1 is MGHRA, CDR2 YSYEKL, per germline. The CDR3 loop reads CASSAQIGGAFMNTEAFF. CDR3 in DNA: TGCGCCAGCAGCGCGCAAATTGGGGGAGCTTTCATGAACACTGAAGCTTTCTTT.

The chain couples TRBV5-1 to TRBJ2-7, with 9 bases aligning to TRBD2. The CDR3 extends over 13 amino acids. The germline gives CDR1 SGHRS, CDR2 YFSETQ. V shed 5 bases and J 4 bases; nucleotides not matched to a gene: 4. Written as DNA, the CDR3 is TGCGCCAGCAGTGCGACTAGCGGTTACGAGCAGTACTTC. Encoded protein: CASSATSGYEQYF.

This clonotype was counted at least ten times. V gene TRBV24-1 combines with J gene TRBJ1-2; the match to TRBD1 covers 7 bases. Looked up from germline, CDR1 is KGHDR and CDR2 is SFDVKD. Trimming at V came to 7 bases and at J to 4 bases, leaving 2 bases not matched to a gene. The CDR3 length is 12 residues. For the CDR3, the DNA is TGTGCCACCAGCCGGGACAGCTATGGCTACACCTTC. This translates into CATSRDSYGYTF.

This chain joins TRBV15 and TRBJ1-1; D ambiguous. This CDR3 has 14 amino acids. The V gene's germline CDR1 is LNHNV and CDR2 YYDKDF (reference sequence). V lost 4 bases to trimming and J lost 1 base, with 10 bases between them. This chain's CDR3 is CATSTLTANTEAFF. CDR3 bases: TGTGCCACCAGCACACTGACCGCGAACACTGAAGCTTTCTTT.

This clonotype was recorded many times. The CDR3 bases are TGTGCCAGCAGTTTAAAAGTCCCCGGTGAAGCTTTCTTT. Its protein is CASSLKVPGEAFF. The rearrangement uses TRBV12-3 or TRBV12-4 and TRBJ1-1; the D is unclear. The CDR3 loop spans 13 amino acids. V gave up 2 bases and J gave up 7 bases, with 11 bases separating them.

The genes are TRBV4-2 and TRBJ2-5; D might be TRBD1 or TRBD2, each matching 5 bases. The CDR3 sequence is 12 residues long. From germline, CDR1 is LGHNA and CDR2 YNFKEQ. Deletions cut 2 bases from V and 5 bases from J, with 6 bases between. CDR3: CASSQRDETQYF. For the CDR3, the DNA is TGTGCCAGCAGCCAACGGGACGAGACCCAGTACTTC.

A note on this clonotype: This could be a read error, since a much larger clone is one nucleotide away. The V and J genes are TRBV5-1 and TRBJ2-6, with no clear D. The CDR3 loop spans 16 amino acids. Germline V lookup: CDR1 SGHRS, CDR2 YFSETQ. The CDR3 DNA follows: TGCGCCAGCAACTTGGCGTACGGCTCTGGGGCCAACGTCCTGACTTTC. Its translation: CASNLAYGSGANVLTF. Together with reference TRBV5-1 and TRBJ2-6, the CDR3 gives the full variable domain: KAGVTQTPRYLIKTRGQQVTLSCSPISGHRSVSWYQQTPGQGLQFLFEYFSETQRNKGNFPGRFSGRQFSNSRSEMNVSTLELGDSALYLCASNLAYGSGANVLTFGAGSRLTVL.

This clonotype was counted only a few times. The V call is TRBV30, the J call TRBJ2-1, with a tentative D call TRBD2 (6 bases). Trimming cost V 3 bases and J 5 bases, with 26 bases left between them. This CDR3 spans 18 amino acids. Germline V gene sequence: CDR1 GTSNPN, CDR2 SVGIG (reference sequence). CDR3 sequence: CAWSRSGSGHFPDNEQFF. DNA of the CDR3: TGTGCCTGGAGCCGTAGCGGCTCAGGGCATTTCCCCGACAATGAGCAGTTCTTC. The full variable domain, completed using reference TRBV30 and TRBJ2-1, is SQTIHQWPATLVQPVGSPLSLECTVEGTSNPNLYWYRQAAGRGLQLLFYSVGIGQISSEVPQNLSASRPQDRQFILSSKKLLLSDSGFYLCAWSRSGSGHFPDNEQFFGPGTRLTVL.

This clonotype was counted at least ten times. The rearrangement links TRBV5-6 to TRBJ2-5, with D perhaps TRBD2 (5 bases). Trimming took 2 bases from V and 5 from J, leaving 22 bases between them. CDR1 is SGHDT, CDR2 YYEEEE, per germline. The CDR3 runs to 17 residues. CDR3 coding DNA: TGTGCCAGCAGCTTAAGATTTGGACTCACCGATTTGGAGACCCAGTACTTC. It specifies CASSLRFGLTDLETQYF.

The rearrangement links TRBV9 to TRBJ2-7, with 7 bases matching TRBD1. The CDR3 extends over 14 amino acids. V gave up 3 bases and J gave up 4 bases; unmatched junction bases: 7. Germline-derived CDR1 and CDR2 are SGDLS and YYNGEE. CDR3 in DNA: TGTGCCAGCAGCGCCGGGACAGAGAAATACGAGCAGTACTTC. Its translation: CASSAGTEKYEQYF.

The CDR3 sequence: CASSLILDEQYF. The DNA for the CDR3 is TGTGCCAGCAGCTTAATTCTGGACGAGCAGTACTTC. V and J are TRBV7-8 and TRBJ2-7, with unresolved D. The CDR3 is made up of 12 amino acids. V was clipped by 2 bases and J by 5 bases, with 7 bases between them. Germline-derived CDR1 and CDR2 are SGHVS and FQNEAQ.

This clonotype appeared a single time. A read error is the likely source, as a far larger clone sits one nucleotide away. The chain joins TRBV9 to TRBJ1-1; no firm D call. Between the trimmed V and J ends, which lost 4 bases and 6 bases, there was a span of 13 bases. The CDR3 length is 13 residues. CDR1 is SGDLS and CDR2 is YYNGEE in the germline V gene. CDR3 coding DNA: TGTGCCAGCAGCACAAATCAGGAGGCTGAAGCTTTCTTT. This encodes CASSTNQEAEAFF.

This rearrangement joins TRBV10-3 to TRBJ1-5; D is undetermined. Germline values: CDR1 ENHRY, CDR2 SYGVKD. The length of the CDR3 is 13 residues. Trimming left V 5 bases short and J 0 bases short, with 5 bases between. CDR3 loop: CAISNDSNQPQHF. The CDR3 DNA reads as TGTGCCATCAGTAACGATAGCAATCAGCCCCAGCATTTT.

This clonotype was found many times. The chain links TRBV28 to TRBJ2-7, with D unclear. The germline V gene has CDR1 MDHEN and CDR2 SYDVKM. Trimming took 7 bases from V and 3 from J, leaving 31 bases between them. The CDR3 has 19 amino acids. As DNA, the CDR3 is TGTGCCAGCAACCATCCCGGCATAACAGCTCCCCGACCCATCTACGAGCAGTACTTC. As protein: CASNHPGITAPRPIYEQYF.

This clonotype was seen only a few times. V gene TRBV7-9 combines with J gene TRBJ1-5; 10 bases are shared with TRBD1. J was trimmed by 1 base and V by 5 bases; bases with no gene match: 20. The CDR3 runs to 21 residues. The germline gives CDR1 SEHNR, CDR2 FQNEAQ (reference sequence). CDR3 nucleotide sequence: TGTGCCAGCAGCCGGGGCCTCGACACGACAGGGGGCGAGATGAGCAATCAGCCCCAGCATTTT. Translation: CASSRGLDTTGGEMSNQPQHF. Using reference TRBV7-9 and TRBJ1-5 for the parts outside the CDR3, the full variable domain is DTGVSQNPRHKITKRGQNVTFRCDPISEHNRLYWYRQTLGQGPEFLTYFQNEAQLEKSRLLSDRFSAERPKGSFSTLEIQRTEQGDSAMYLCASSRGLDTTGGEMSNQPQHFGDGTRLSIL.

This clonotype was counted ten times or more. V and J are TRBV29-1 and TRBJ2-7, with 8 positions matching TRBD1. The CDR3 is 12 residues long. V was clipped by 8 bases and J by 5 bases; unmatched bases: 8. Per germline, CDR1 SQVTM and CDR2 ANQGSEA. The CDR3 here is CSTIQGVDEQYF. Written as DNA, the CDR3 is TGCAGCACTATACAGGGGGTGGACGAGCAGTACTTC.